The clone carrying this T cell receptor beta chain has a count of ten or more. Its target is not known. This sample was included in a study of T cell repertoires in cytomegalovirus infection. Study in general: Recently identified HLA-C-restricted CMV epitopes and well-studied HLA-B-restricted CMV epitopes were used by the study. CMV infection together with matching HLA type was indicated by public TCR beta signatures. Study observations and caveats: Clonotype analysis showed dominance of the ex vivo response by HLA-C-restricted CMV-specific TCR beta clonotypes.

Looked up from germline, CDR1 is SNHLY and CDR2 is FYNNEI. CDR3 length equals 14 residues. Trimming cost V 4 bases and J 4 bases; bases outside gene matches: 2. From the reads, TCRdb called clonotypes with MiXCR, one entry per CDR3 protein. The sample carries around 25,000 distinct CDR3 sequences, approximately 22% recorded once. This sequence originates from a human donor in good health (CMV status not recorded). Some clones in this sample may be carry-over from other donors' samples. The specimen comprised CD8+ T cells from cultured PBMCs, sampled from culture after CMV antigen stimulation. The rearrangement joins TRBV2 to TRBJ2-1; 9 bases agree with TRBD1. The CDR3 bases are TGTGCCAGCAGTGTCGGGACAGGGTACAATGAGCAGTTCTTC. This sequence encodes CASSVGTGYNEQFF.